This T cell receptor beta chain was captured in a study of cytomegalovirus exposure and HLA in healthy donors. Study-wide points: HLA restriction was apparent for most CMV-associated TCR beta chains in a later analysis. Three of the chains that were CMV-associated were confirmed in vitro to be specific for CMV antigens.

With respect to this clone: The antigen is undetermined.

The PCR used 60 Vbeta and 13 Jbeta primers. Sequencing used immunoSEQ multiplex PCR; TCRdb keeps in-frame clones, though not all of them. Of approximately 45,000 clones detected, about two thirds appear once; the ten largest clones hold less than 3.5%. Germline V gene lookup returns CDR1 SQVTM and CDR2 ANQGSEA. With 4 bases removed from V and 5 bases from J, the gap between germline ends came to 14 bases. CDR3 length: 13 amino acids. What was sequenced was PBMCs. The chain combines TRBV29-1 with TRBJ1-2; TRBD1 might be the D (6 bases). This TCR was recovered from a woman under 40 in good health and CMV-seronegative. CDR3 sequence (DNA): TGCAGCGTTGTCGGCGTAGGGGGATATGGCTACACCTTC. Residues: CSVVGVGGYGYTF.